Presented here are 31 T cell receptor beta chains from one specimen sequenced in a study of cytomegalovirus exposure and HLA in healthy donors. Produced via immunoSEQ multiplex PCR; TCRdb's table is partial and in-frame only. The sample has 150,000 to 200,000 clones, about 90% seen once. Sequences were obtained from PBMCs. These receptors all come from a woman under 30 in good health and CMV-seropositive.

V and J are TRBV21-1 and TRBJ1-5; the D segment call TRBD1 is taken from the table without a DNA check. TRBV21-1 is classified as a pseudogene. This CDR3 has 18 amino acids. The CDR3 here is CASSKERTFSYSNQPQHF. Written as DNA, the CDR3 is TGTGCCAGCAGCAAAGAACGGACATTCTCCTATAGCAATCAGCCCCAGCATTTT.

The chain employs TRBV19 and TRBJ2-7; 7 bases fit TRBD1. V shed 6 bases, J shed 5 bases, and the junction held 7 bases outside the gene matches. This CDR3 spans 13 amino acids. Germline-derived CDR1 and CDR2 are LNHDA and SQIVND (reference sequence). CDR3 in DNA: TGTGCCAGTAGCCTACTAGACAGGGACGAGCAGTACTTC. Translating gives CASSLLDRDEQYF.

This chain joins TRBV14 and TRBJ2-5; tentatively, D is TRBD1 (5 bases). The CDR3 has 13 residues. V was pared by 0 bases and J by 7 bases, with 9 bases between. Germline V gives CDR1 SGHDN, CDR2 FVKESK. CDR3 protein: CASSQDSGRTQYF. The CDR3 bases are TGTGCCAGCAGCCAAGATTCAGGGCGGACCCAGTACTTC.

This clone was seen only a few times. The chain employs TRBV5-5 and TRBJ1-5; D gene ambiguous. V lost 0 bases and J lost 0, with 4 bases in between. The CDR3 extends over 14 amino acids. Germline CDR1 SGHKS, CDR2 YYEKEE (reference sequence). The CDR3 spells CASSLAYSNQPQHF. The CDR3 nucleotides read TGTGCCAGCAGCTTGGCTTATAGCAATCAGCCCCAGCATTTT. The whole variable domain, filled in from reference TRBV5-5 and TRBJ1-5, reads DAGVTQSPTHLIKTRGQQVTLRCSPISGHKSVSWYQQVLGQGPQFIFQYYEKEERGRGNFPDRFSARQFPNYSSELNVNALLLGDSALYLCASSLAYSNQPQHFGDGTRLSIL.

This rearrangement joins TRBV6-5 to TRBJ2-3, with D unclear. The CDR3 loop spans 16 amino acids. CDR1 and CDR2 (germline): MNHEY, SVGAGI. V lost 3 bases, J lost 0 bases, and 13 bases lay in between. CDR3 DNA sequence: TGTGCCAGCAGTTATCGAGGAGTTAGGAGCACAGATACGCAGTATTTT. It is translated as CASSYRGVRSTDTQYF.

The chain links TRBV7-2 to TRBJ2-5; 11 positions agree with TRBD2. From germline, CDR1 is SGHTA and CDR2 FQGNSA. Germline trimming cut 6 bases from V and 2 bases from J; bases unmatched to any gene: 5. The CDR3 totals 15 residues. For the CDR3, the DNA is TGTGCCAGCAGGTTGGGACTAGCGGATCAAGAGACCCAGTACTTC. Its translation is CASRLGLADQETQYF. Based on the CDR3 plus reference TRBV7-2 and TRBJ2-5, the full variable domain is GAGVSQSPSNKVTEKGKDVELRCDPISGHTALYWYRQSLGQGLEFLIYFQGNSAPDKSGLPSDRFSAERTGGSVSTLTIQRTQQEDSAVYLCASRLGLADQETQYFGPGTRLLVL.

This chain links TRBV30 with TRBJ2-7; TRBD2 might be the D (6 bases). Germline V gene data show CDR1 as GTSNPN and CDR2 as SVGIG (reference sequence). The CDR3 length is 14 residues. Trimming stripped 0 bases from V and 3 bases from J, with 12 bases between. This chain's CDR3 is CAWSVRGLNYEQYF. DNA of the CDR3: TGTGCCTGGAGTGTACGGGGACTCAACTACGAGCAGTACTTC.

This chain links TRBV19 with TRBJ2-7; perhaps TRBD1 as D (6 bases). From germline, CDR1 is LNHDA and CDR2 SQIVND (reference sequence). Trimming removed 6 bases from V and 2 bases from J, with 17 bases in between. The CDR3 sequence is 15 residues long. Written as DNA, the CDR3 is TGTGCCAGTAGAACGACACCGGGACAACCCTACGAGCAGTACTTC. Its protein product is CASRTTPGQPYEQYF.

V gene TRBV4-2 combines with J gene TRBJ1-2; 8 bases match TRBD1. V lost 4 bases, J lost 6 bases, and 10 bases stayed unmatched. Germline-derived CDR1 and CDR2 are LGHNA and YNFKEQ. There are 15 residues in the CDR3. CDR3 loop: CASSPGGGQGDGYTF. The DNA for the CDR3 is TGTGCCAGCAGCCCAGGGGGCGGACAAGGGGATGGCTACACCTTC.

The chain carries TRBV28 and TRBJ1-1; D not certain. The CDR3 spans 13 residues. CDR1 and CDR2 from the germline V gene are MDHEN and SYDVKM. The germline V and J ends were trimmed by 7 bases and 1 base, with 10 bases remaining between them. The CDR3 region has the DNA TGTGCCAGCACCCCCGGGGAGAACACTGAAGCTTTCTTT. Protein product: CASTPGENTEAFF.

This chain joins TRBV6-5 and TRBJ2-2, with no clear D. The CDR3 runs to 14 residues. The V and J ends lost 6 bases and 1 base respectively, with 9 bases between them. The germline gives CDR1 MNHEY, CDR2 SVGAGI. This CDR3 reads CASSRLRNTGELFF. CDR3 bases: TGTGCCAGCAGCCGACTGCGGAACACCGGGGAGCTGTTTTTT.

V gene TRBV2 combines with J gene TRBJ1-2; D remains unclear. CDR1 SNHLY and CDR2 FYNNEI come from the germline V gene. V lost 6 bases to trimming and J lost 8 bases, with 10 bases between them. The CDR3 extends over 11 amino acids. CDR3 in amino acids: CASSAGPGYTF. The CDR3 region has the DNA TGTGCCAGCAGCGCGGGCCCGGGCTACACCTTC.

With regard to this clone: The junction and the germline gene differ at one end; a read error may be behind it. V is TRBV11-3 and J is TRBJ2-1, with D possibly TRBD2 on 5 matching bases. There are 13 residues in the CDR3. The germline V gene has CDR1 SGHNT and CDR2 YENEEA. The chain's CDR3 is CASSLDSHNEQFF. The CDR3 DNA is TGTGCCAGCAGCTTGGACTCCCACAATGAGCAGTTCTTC.

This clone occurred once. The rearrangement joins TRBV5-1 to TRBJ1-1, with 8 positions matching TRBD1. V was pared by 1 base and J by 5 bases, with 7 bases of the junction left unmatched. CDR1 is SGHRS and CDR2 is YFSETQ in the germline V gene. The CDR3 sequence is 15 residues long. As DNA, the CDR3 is TGCGCCAGCAGCTTGATAACAGGGGGAAGAACTGAAGCTTTCTTT. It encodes CASSLITGGRTEAFF.

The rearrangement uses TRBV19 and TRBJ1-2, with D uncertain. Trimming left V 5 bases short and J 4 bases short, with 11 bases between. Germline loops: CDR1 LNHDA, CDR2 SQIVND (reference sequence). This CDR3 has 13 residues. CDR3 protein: CASSPSRLYGYTF. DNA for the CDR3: TGTGCCAGTAGTCCCTCTCGACTCTATGGCTACACCTTC.

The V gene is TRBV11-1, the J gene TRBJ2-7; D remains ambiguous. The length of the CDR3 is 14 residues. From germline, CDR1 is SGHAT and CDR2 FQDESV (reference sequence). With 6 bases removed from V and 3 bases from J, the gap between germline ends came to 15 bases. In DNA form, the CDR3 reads TGTGCCAGCAGTTCAGCAGGATTCCTCTACGAGCAGTACTTC. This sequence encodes CASSSAGFLYEQYF.

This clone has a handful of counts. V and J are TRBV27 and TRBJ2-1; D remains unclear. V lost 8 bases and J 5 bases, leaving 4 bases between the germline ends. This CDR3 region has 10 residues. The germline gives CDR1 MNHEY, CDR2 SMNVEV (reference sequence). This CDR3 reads CASRDNEQFF. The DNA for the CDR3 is TGTGCCAGCCGCGACAATGAGCAGTTCTTC.

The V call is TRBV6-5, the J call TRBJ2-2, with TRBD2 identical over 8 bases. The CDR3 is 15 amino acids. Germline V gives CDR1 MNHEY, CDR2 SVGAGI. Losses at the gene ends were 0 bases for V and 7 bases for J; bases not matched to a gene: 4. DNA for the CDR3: TGTGCCAGCAGTTACTCGCCCAGCGGGGGCGGGGAGCTGTTTTTT. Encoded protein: CASSYSPSGGGELFF.

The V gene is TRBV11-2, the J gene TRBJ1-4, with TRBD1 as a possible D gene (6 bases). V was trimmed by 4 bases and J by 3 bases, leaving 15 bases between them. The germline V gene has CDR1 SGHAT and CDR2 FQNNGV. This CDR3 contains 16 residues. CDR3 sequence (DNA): TGTGCCAGCAGCTCGCGGACAGATTCGGCTAATGAAAAACTGTTTTTT. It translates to CASSSRTDSANEKLFF.

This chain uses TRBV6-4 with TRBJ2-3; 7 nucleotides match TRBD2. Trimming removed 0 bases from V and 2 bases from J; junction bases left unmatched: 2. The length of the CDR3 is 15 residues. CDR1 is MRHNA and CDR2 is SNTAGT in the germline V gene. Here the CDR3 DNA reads TGTGCCAGCAGTGACTCCGGGGGGACCACAGATACGCAGTATTTT. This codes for CASSDSGGTTDTQYF.

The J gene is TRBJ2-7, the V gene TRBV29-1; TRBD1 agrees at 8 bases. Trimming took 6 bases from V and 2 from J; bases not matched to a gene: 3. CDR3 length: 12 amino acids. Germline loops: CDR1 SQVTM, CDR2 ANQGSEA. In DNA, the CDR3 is TGCAGCGTAAAACAGGGGGCCTACGAGCAGTACTTC. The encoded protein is CSVKQGAYEQYF.

The CDR3 protein is CASSLSSTSVSYEQYF. CDR3 nucleotides: TGTGCCAGCAGTTTATCTTCGACTAGCGTCTCCTACGAGCAGTACTTC. The V gene is TRBV27, the J gene TRBJ2-7; 8 nucleotides agree with TRBD2. Germline V lookup: CDR1 MNHEY, CDR2 SMNVEV (reference sequence). V dropped 0 bases and J dropped 0; count of bases not matched to a gene: 4. The CDR3 covers 16 residues.

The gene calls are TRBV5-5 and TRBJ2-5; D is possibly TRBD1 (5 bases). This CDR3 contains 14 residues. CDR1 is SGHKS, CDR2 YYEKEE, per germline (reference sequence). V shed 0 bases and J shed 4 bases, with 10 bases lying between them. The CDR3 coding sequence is TGTGCCAGCAGCTTGGGGCAGGGCCCAGAGACCCAGTACTTC. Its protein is CASSLGQGPETQYF.

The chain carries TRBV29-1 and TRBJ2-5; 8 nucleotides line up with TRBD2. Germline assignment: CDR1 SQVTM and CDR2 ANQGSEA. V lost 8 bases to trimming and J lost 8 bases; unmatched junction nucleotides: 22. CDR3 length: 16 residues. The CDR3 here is CSPAREGNLPVDTQYF. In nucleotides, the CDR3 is TGCAGCCCCGCCCGGGAGGGGAATCTCCCCGTCGATACCCAGTACTTC.

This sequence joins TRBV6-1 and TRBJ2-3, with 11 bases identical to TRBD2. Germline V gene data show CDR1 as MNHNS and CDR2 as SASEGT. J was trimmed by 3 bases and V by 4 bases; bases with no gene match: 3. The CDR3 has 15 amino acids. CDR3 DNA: TGTGCCAGCAGTGGACTAGCGGGACGAACAGATACGCAGTATTTT. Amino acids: CASSGLAGRTDTQYF.

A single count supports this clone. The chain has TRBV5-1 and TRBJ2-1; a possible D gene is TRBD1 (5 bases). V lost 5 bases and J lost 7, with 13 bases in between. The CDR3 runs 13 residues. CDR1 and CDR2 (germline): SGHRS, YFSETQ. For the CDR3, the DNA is TGCGCCAGCAGGCGATCTTACAGGAATGAGCAGTTCTTC. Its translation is CASRRSYRNEQFF.

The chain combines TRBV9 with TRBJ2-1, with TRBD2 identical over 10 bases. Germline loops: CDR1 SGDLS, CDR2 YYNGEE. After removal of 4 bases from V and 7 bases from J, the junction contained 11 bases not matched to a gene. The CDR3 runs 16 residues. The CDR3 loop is CASSMPTSGNTNEQFF. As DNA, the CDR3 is TGTGCCAGCAGCATGCCTACTAGCGGGAATACGAATGAGCAGTTCTTC.

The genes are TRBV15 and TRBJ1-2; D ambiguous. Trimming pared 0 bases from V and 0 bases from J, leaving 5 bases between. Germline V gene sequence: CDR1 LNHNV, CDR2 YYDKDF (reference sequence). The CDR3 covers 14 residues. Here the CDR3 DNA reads TGTGCCACCAGCAGAGAAATCTCTAACTATGGCTACACCTTC. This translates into CATSREISNYGYTF. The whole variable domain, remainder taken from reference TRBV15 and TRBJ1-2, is DAMVIQNPRYQVTQFGKPVTLSCSQTLNHNVMYWYQQKSSQAPKLLFHYYDKDFNNEADTPDNFQSRRPNTSFCFLDIRSPGLGDTAMYLCATSREISNYGYTFGSGTRLTVV.

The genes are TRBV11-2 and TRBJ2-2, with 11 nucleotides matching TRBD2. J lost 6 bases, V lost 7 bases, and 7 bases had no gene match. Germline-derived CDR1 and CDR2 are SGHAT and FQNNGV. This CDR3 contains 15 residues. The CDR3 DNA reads TGTGCCAGCAACCCCGATAGCGGGGGGGCCGGGGAGCTGTTTTTT. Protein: CASNPDSGGAGELFF.

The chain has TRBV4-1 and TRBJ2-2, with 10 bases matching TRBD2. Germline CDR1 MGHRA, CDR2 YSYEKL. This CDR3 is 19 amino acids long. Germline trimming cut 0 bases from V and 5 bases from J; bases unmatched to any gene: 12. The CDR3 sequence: CASSQDWTGLAGATGELFF. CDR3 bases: TGCGCCAGCAGCCAAGATTGGACTGGGCTAGCGGGAGCGACCGGGGAGCTGTTTTTT.

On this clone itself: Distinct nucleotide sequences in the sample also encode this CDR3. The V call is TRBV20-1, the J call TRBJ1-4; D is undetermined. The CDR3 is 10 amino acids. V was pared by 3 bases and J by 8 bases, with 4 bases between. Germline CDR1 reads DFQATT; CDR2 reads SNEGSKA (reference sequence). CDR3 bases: TGCAGTGCTAGTCGGGAAAAACTGTTTTTT. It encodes CSASREKLFF.